The rows below give T cell receptor beta chains drawn from one sample of a study of T cell repertoires in cytomegalovirus infection. Each CDR3 protein gets one entry after TCRdb re-called the reads with MiXCR. The table lists 360,000 or so distinct CDR3 sequences, just under 35% of them singletons. For these TCRs, the target antigens are not known. The source was cultured PBMCs, collected from culture after CMV antigen stimulation. The receptor set was obtained from a human donor in good health (CMV status not recorded). Some clones in this sample may be carry-over from other donors' samples. Both conserved end residues are part of each CDR3. The D gene is left open where the match is weak. Rows may omit the clone size; those that give it use once, few, many or a size class.

J | size | D | V | DNA | CDR3
TRBJ2-7 | . | . | TRBV11-1 | TGTGCCAGCAGCTTAAGATCGACCCCCTACGAGCAGTACTTC | CASSLRSTPYEQYF
TRBJ2-1 | . | TRBD2 | TRBV12-5 | TGTGCTAGTGGTTTAATCGGGAGGTATTCGAAGGAGCAGTTCTTC | CASGLIGRYSKEQFF
TRBJ2-3 | few | TRBD1 | TRBV7-2 | TGTGCCAGCAGCCTCGGGGTCGGGACAGGGCCCACAGATACGCAGTATTTT | CASSLGVGTGPTDTQYF
TRBJ2-2 | few | . | TRBV19 | TGTGCCAGTAGTAAAAGACCGGGCCCGACCGGGGAGCTGTTTTTT | CASSKRPGPTGELFF
TRBJ1-3 | . | . | TRBV18 | TGTGCCAGCTCGGGCACAGGGTACGGAAACACCATATATTTT | CASSGTGYGNTIYF
TRBJ1-2 | . | . | TRBV7-2 | TGTGCCAGCAGCTTAGCGAAAGACGGCTACACCTTC | CASSLAKDGYTF
TRBJ1-2 | . | TRBD1 | TRBV30 | TGTGCCTGGAGTGTATTGGGGACAGCTGGCTACACCTTC | CAWSVLGTAGYTF
TRBJ2-6 | few | . | TRBV19 | TGTGCCAGTAGTATTCCCCCCTCCTGGTCTGGGGCCAACGTCCTGACTTTC | CASSIPPSWSGANVLTF
TRBJ2-1 | . | . | TRBV4-3 | TGCGCCAGCAGCCAAGCCCTGGGAACTAGCAATGAGCAGTTCTTC | CASSQALGTSNEQFF
TRBJ2-5 | . | TRBD2 | TRBV7-2 | TGTGCCAGCAGCCTGGGACTAGCGGGAGGGAGCCAAGAGACCCAGTACTTC | CASSLGLAGGSQETQYF
TRBJ2-3 | . | TRBD1 | TRBV4-1 | TGCGCCAGCAGCCCAGGACAGGAGGATACGCAGTATTTT | CASSPGQEDTQYF
TRBJ2-1 | . | . | TRBV29-1 | TGCAGCGCCCTGACAGAATACAATGAGCAGTTCTTC | CSALTEYNEQFF
TRBJ2-3 | few | TRBD1 | TRBV7-2 | TGTGCCAGCAGCTACGACAGGGGCAGCACAGATACGCAGTATTTT | CASSYDRGSTDTQYF
TRBJ2-5 | many | . | TRBV6-1 | TGTGCCAGCAGTGCCTTGTATAGTGTTGAGACCCAGTACTTC | CASSALYSVETQYF
TRBJ2-1 | few | TRBD2 | TRBV4-1 | TGCGCCAGCAGACGGACTAGCGGGGGCTACAATGAGCAGTTCTTC | CASRRTSGGYNEQFF
TRBJ2-2 | few | . | TRBV28 | TGTGCCAGCCCCGTAAGCCAAAACACCGGGGAGCTGTTTTTT | CASPVSQNTGELFF
TRBJ1-2 | . | . | TRBV18 | TGTGCCAGCTCACCCGACAGGAACTCTAACTATGGCTACACCTTC | CASSPDRNSNYGYTF
TRBJ2-1 | few | . | TRBV5-1 | TGCGCCAGCAGCTTAGACCTCGCGCGGTCCAATGAGCAGTTCTTC | CASSLDLARSNEQFF
TRBJ2-5 | once | TRBD2 | TRBV10-3 | TGTGCCATCAGTGAGTCGGTGTTAGCGGGAGTAGAGACCCAGTACTTC | CAISESVLAGVETQYF
TRBJ1-4 | few | TRBD1 | TRBV28 | TGTGCCAGCAGTTTTTTGACAGGGGGGAATGAAAAACTGTTTTTT | CASSFLTGGNEKLFF
TRBJ2-1 | few | TRBD2 | TRBV5-6 | TGTGCCAGCAACAAATTTGGGACTAGCGGGTCCTACAATGAGCAGTTCTTC | CASNKFGTSGSYNEQFF
TRBJ2-5 | . | . | TRBV29-1 | TGCAGCGTTGCCACAGGTCAAGAGACCCAGTACTTC | CSVATGQETQYF
TRBJ1-2 | . | . | TRBV6-2/TRBV6-3 | TGTGCCAGCAGTTACCCCGGGGTCTATGGCTACACCTTC | CASSYPGVYGYTF
TRBJ2-3 | few | TRBD2 | TRBV29-1 | TGCAGCGTGCCGAAGCTACTAGCGGCAAGCACAGATACGCAGTATTTT | CSVPKLLAASTDTQYF